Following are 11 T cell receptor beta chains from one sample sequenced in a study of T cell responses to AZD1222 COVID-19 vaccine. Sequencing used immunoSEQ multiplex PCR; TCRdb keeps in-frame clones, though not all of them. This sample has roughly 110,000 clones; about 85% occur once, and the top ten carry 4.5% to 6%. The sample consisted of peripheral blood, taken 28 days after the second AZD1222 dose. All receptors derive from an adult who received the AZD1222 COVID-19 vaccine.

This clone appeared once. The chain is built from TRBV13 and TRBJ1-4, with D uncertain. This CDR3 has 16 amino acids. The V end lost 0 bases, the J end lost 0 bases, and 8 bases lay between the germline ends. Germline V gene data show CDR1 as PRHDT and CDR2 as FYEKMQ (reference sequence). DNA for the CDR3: TGTGCCAGCAGCTTAGGCCTTGCTGCAACTAATGAAAAACTGTTTTTT. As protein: CASSLGLAATNEKLFF.

This CDR3 reads CASRVGLGTEAFF. Here the CDR3 DNA reads TGTGCCAGCAGAGTTGGGTTGGGCACTGAAGCTTTCTTT. The chain carries TRBV6-5 and TRBJ1-1; D call uncertain. Looked up from germline, CDR1 is MNHEY and CDR2 is SVGAGI. The V and J ends lost 6 bases and 4 bases respectively, with 12 bases between them. The CDR3 extends over 13 amino acids.

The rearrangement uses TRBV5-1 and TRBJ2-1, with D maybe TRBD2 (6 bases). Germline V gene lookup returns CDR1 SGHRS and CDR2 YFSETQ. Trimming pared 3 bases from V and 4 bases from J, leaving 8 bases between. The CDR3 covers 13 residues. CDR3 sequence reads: CASSSTSYNEQFF. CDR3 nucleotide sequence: TGCGCCAGCAGCTCGACTAGTTACAATGAGCAGTTCTTC.

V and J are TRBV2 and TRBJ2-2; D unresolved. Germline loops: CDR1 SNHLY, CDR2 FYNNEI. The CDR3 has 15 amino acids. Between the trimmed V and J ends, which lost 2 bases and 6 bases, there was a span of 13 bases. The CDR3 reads CASSEWGWRPGELFF. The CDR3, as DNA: TGTGCCAGCAGTGAATGGGGTTGGCGACCCGGGGAGCTGTTTTTT.

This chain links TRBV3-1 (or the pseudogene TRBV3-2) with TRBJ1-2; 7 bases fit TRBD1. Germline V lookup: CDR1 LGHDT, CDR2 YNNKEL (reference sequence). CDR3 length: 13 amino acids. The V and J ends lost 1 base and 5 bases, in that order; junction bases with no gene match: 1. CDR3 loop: CASSQGQGYGYTF. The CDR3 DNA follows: TGTGCCAGCAGCCAAGGACAGGGTTATGGCTACACCTTC.

The chain's CDR3 is CASSRVYNEQFF. The CDR3 nucleotides read TGCGCCAGCAGCAGGGTCTACAATGAGCAGTTCTTC. The J gene is TRBJ2-1, the V gene TRBV5-1; no clear D gene. The CDR3 sequence is 12 residues long. Looked up from germline, CDR1 is SGHRS and CDR2 is YFSETQ. V lost 4 bases and J 3 bases, leaving 5 bases between the germline ends. Drawing the rest from reference TRBV5-1 and TRBJ2-1, the complete variable domain is KAGVTQTPRYLIKTRGQQVTLSCSPISGHRSVSWYQQTPGQGLQFLFEYFSETQRNKGNFPGRFSGRQFSNSRSEMNVSTLELGDSALYLCASSRVYNEQFFGPGTRLTVL.

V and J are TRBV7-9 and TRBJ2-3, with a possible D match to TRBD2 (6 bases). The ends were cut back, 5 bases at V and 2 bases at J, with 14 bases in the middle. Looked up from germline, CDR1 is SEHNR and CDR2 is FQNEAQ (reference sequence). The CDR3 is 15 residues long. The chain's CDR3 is CASSRTTLATDTQYF. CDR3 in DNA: TGTGCCAGCAGCCGGACTACCTTAGCCACAGATACGCAGTATTTT.

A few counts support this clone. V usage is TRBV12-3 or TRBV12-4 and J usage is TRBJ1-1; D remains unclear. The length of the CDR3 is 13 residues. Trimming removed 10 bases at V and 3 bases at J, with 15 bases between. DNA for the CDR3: TGTGCCATCCACAGAGAGGAGGACACTGAAGCTTTCTTT. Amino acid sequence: CAIHREEDTEAFF.

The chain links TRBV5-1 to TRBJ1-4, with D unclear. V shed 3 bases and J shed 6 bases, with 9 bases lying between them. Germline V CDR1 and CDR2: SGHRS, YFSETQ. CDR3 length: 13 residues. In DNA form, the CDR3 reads TGCGCCAGCAGCTCCCTGTTCGATGAAAAACTGTTTTTT. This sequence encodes CASSSLFDEKLFF.

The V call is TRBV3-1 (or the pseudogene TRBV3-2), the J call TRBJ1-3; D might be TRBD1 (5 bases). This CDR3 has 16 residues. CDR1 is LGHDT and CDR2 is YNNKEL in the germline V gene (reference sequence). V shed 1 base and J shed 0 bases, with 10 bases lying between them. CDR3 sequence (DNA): TGTGCCAGCAGCCAAGCTGGGGCCCTCTCTGGAAACACCATATATTTT. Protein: CASSQAGALSGNTIYF.

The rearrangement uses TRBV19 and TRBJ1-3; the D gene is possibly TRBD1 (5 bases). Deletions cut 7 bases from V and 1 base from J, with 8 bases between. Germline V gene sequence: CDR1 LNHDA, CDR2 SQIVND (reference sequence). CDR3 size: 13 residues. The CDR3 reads CASTQGSGNTIYF. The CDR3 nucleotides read TGTGCCAGTACCCAGGGATCTGGAAACACCATATATTTT.